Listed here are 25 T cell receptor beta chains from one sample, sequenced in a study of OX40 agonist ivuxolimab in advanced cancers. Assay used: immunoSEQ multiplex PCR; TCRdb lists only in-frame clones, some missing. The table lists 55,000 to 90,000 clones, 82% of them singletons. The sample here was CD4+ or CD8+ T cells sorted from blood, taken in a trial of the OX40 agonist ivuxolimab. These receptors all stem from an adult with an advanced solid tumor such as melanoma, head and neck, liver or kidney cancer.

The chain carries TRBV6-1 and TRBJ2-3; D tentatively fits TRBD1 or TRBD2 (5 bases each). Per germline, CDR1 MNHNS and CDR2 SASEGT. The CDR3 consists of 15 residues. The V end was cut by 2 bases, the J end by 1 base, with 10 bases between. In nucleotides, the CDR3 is TGTGCCAGCAGTGAACAACTAGGGGGCACAGATACGCAGTATTTT. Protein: CASSEQLGGTDTQYF.

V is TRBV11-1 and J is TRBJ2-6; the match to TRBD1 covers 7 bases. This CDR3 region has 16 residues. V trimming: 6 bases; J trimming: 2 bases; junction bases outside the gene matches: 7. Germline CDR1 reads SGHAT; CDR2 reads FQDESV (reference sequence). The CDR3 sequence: CASRTTQGAGANVLTF. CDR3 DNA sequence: TGTGCCAGCAGAACTACTCAGGGGGCTGGGGCCAACGTCCTGACTTTC. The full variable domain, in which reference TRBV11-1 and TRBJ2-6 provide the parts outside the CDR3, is EAEVAQSPRYKITEKSQAVAFWCDPISGHATLYWYRQILGQGPELLVQFQDESVVDDSQLPKDRFSAERLKGVDSTLKIQPAELGDSAMYLCASRTTQGAGANVLTFGAGSRLTVL.

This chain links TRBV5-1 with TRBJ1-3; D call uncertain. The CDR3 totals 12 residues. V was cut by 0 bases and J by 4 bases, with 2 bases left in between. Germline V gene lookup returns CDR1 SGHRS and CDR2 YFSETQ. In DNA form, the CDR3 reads TGCGCCAGCAGCTTGGAAGGAAACACCATATATTTT. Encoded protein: CASSLEGNTIYF.

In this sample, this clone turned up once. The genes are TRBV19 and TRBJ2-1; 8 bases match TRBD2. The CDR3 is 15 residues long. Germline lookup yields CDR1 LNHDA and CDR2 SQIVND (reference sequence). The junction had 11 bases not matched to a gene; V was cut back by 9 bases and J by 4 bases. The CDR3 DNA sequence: TGTGCCAGCGGGAGGGGCAGCGGGAGTTACAATGAGCAGTTCTTC. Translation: CASGRGSGSYNEQFF.

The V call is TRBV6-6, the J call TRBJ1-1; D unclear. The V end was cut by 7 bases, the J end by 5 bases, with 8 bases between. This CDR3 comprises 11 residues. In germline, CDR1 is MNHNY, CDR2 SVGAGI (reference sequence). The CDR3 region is CASKGGTEAFF. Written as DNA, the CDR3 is TGTGCCAGCAAGGGCGGGACTGAAGCTTTCTTT.

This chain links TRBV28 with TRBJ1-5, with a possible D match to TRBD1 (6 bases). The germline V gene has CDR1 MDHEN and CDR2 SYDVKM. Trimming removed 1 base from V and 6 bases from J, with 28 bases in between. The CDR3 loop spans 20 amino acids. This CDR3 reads CASSLSHLSPNRASRQPQHF. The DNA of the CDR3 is TGTGCCAGCAGTTTATCCCACCTATCTCCAAACAGGGCCTCGCGTCAGCCCCAGCATTTT. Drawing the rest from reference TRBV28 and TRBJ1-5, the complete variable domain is DVKVTQSSRYLVKRTGEKVFLECVQDMDHENMFWYRQDPGLGLRLIYFSYDVKMKEKGDIPEGYSVSREKKERFSLILESASTNQTSMYLCASSLSHLSPNRASRQPQHFGDGTRLSIL.

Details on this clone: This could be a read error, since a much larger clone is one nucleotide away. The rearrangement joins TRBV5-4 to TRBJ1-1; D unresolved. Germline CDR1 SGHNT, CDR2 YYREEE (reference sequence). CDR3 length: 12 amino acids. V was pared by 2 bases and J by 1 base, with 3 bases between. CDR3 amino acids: CASSLWNTEAFF. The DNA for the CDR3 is TGTGCCAGCAGCTTATGGAACACTGAAGCTTTCTTT.

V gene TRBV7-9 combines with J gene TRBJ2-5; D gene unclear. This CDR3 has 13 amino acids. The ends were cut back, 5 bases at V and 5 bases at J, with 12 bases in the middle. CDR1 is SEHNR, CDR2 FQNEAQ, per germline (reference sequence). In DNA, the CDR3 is TGTGCCAGCAGCCCTAACGGTTTGGAGACCCAGTACTTC. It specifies CASSPNGLETQYF.

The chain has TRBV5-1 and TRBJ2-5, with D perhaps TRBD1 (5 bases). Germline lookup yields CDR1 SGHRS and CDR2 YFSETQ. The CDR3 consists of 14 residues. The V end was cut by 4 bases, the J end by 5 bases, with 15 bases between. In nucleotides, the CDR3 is TGCGCCAGCAGCCAGGGCCTGATGTGGGAGACCCAGTACTTC. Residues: CASSQGLMWETQYF.

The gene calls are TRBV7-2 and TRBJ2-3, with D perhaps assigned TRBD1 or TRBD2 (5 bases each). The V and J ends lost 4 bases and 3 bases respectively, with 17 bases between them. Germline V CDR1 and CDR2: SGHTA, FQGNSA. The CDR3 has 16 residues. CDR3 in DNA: TGTGCCAGCAGCTCGAGGCCGGGACGGAGTACAGATACGCAGTATTTT. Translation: CASSSRPGRSTDTQYF.

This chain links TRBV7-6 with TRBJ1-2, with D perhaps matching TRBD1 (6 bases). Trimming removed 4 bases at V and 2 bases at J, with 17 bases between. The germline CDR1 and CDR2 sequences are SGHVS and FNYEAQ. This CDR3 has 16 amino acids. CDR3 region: CASSYAPGGANYGYTF. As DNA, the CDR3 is TGTGCCAGCAGCTACGCCCCTGGGGGGGCCAACTATGGCTACACCTTC.

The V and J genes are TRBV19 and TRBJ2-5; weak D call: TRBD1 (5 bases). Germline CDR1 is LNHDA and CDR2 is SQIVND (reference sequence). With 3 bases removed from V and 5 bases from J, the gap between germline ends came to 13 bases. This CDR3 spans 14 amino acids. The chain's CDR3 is CASSIPGLLETQYF. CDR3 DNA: TGTGCCAGTAGTATCCCAGGGCTCTTGGAGACCCAGTACTTC. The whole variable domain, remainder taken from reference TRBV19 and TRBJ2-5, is DGGITQSPKYLFRKEGQNVTLSCEQNLNHDAMYWYRQDPGQGLRLIYYSQIVNDFQKGDIAEGYSVSREKKESFPLTVTSAQKNPTAFYLCASSIPGLLETQYFGPGTRLLVL.

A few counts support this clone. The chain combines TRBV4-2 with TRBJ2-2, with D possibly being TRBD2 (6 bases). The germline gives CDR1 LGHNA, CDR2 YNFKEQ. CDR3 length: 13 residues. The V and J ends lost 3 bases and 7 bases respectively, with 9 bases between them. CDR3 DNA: TGTGCCAGCAGCCAGGACGGGAGCGGGGAGCTGTTTTTT. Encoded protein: CASSQDGSGELFF.

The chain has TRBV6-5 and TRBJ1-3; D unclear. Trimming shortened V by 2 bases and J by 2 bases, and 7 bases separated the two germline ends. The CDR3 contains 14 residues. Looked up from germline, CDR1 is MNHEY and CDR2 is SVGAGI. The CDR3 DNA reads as TGTGCCAGCAGTTACGGTGGTGCTGGAAACACCATATATTTT. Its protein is CASSYGGAGNTIYF.

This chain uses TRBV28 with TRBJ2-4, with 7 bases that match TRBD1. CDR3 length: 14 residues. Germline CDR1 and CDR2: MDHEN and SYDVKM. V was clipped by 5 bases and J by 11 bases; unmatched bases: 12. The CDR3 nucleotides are TGTGCCAGCAGTCTCCCCTCGGGACAGCCCGTTCAGTACTTC. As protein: CASSLPSGQPVQYF.

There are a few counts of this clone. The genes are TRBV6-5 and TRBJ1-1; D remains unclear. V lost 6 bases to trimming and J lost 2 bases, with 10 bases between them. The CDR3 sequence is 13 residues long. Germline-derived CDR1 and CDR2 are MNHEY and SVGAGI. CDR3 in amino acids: CASSQEINTEAFF. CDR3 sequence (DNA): TGTGCCAGCAGCCAGGAAATTAACACTGAAGCTTTCTTT.

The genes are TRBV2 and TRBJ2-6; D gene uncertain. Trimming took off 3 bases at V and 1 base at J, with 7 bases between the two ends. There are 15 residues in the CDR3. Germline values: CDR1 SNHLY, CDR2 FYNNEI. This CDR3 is CASSDPASGANVLTF. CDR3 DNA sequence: TGTGCCAGCAGTGATCCGGCTTCTGGGGCCAACGTCCTGACTTTC.

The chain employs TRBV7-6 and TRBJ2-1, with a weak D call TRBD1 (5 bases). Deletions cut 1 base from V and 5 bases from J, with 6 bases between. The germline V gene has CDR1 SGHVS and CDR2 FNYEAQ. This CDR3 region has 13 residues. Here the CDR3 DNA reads TGTGCCAGCAGCTTAGGCAGGGACAATGAGCAGTTCTTC. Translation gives CASSLGRDNEQFF.

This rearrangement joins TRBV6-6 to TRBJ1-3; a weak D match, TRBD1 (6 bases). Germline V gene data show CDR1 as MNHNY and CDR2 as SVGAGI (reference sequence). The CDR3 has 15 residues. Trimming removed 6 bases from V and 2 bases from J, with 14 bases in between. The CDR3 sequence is CASSPWTVAGNTIYF. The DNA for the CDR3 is TGTGCCAGCAGCCCCTGGACAGTCGCTGGAAACACCATATATTTT.

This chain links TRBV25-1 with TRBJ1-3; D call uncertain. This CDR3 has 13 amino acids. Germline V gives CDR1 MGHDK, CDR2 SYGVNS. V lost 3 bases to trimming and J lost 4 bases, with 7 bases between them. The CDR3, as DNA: TGTGCCAGCAGTGAGGACCGGGGAAACACCATATATTTT. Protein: CASSEDRGNTIYF.

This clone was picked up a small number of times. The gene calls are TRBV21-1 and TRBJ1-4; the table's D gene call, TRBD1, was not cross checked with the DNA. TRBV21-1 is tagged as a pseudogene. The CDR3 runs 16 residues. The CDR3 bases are TGTGCCAGCACCAACAGGGAAGGTGGCACTAATGAAAAACTGTTTTTT. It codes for CASTNREGGTNEKLFF.

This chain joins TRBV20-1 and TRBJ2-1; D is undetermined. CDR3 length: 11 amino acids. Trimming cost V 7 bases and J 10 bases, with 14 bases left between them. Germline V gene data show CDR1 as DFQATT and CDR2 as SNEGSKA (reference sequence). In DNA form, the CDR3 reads TGCAGTGGTGGGCCAGCCGTAGAGCAGTTCTTC. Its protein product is CSGGPAVEQFF.

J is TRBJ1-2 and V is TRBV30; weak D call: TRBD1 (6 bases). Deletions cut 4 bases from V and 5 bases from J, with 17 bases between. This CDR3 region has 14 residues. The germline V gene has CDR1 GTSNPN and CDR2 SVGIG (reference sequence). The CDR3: CAWTLGGGLYGYTF. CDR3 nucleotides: TGTGCCTGGACCCTTGGTGGGGGGCTTTATGGCTACACCTTC.

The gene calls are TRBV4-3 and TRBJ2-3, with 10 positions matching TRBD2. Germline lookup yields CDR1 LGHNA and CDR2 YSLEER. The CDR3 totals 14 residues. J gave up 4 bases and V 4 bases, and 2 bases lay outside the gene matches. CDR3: CASSRGLASDTQYF. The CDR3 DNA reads TGCGCCAGCAGCCGGGGACTAGCGTCAGATACGCAGTATTTT.

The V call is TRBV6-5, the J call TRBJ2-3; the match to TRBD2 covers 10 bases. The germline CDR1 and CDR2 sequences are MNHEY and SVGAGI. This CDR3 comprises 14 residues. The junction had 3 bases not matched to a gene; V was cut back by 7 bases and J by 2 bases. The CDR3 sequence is CASNSGGYTDTQYF. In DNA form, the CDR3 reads TGTGCCAGCAATAGCGGGGGGTACACAGATACGCAGTATTTT.